The next 8 T cell receptor beta chains were all read from a single sample in a study of memory CD4+ T cells and cytomegalovirus serostatus. Produced via immunoSEQ multiplex PCR; TCRdb's table is partial and in-frame only. The profile shows roughly 54,000 clones, around three quarters of them singletons. The sort gate was single viable CD3+CD4+CD8-CD45RO+ cells for memory CD4+ T cells. The sequenced material came from memory CD4+ T cells from blood. The receptor set was obtained from an adult in good health and CMV-seronegative.

This chain connects TRBV7-9 to TRBJ2-7; D might be TRBD1 or TRBD2, each matching 5 bases. This CDR3 contains 12 residues. Trimming removed 1 base from V and 8 bases from J, with 9 bases in between. The germline V gene has CDR1 SEHNR and CDR2 FQNEAQ (reference sequence). CDR3 nucleotides: TGTGCCAGCAGCTTAGGGGACGGTAAGCAGTACTTC. This gives the protein CASSLGDGKQYF.

This sequence joins TRBV30 and TRBJ2-2; D might be TRBD2 (5 bases). V lost 0 bases to trimming and J lost 4 bases, with 9 bases between them. Germline V gene data show CDR1 as GTSNPN and CDR2 as SVGIG (reference sequence). The CDR3 loop spans 14 amino acids. CDR3 nucleotides: TGTGCCTGGAGTGTGGGAGTAACCACCGGGGAGCTGTTTTTT. This codes for CAWSVGVTTGELFF.

The V and J genes are TRBV7-2 and TRBJ2-7; 7 positions match TRBD1. The junction had 4 bases not matched to a gene; V was cut back by 3 bases and J by 11 bases. The CDR3 consists of 11 residues. Germline V gene sequence: CDR1 SGHTA, CDR2 FQGNSA. The CDR3 spells CASSLPTGKYF. The CDR3, as DNA: TGTGCCAGCAGCTTGCCGACAGGGAAGTACTTC.

This chain links TRBV11-3 with TRBJ2-2; D is undetermined. Germline V lookup: CDR1 SGHNT, CDR2 YENEEA. This CDR3 is 14 amino acids long. Trimming left V 1 base short and J 1 base short, with 4 bases between. The CDR3 DNA reads as TGTGCCAGCAGCTTAGGAGGGAACACCGGGGAGCTGTTTTTT. It translates to CASSLGGNTGELFF.

This chain joins TRBV7-9 and TRBJ2-7; TRBD2 aligns across 8 bases. V dropped 3 bases and J dropped 0; count of bases not matched to a gene: 4. Germline V gene sequence: CDR1 SEHNR, CDR2 FQNEAQ (reference sequence). CDR3 size: 15 residues. CDR3 coding DNA: TGTGCCAGCAGCTTTGGTGCGGGGGGCTCCTACGAGCAGTACTTC. Its protein is CASSFGAGGSYEQYF. Drawing the rest from reference TRBV7-9 and TRBJ2-7, the complete variable domain is DTGVSQNPRHKITKRGQNVTFRCDPISEHNRLYWYRQTLGQGPEFLTYFQNEAQLEKSRLLSDRFSAERPKGSFSTLEIQRTEQGDSAMYLCASSFGAGGSYEQYFGPGTRLTVT.

This clone was detected only once. The V and J genes are TRBV9 and TRBJ1-1, with 7 bases aligning to TRBD1. CDR1 SGDLS and CDR2 YYNGEE come from the germline V gene. The CDR3 spans 15 residues. The V gene end was trimmed by 4 bases and the J gene end by 2 bases; junction bases not matched to a gene: 8. The CDR3 protein is CASSSMGTANTEAFF. For the CDR3, the DNA is TGTGCCAGCAGCAGTATGGGGACAGCCAACACTGAAGCTTTCTTT. Combining the CDR3 with reference TRBV9 and TRBJ1-1 gives the whole variable domain DSGVTQTPKHLITATGQRVTLRCSPRSGDLSVYWYQQSLDQGLQFLIQYYNGEERAKGNILERFSAQQFPDLHSELNLSSLELGDSALYFCASSSMGTANTEAFFGQGTRLTVV.

The chain carries TRBV15 and TRBJ2-4, with a possible D match to TRBD1 (6 bases). The ends were cut back, 3 bases at V and 3 bases at J, with 9 bases in the middle. CDR1 is LNHNV and CDR2 is YYDKDF in the germline V gene (reference sequence). The CDR3 sequence is 14 residues long. The CDR3 sequence is CATSRQGGKNIQYF. CDR3 nucleotide sequence: TGTGCCACCAGCAGGCAAGGGGGCAAAAACATTCAGTACTTC.

In this sample, this clone turned up a few times. The rearrangement joins TRBV19 to TRBJ1-2; unclear D gene. The CDR3 has 14 amino acids. Deletions cut 5 bases from V and 4 bases from J, with 14 bases between. Germline CDR1 is LNHDA and CDR2 is SQIVND (reference sequence). Written as DNA, the CDR3 is TGTGCCAGTAGTTTTGAGGCCCTACGCTATGGCTACACCTTC. Its protein is CASSFEALRYGYTF.